Listed below are T cell receptor beta chains from one sample, sequenced in a study of control samples from healthy donors and cancer patients. Sequencing was performed with immunoSEQ multiplex PCR; in TCRdb, only in-frame clones are kept and a portion is missing. Of 91,000 or so clones in the sample, more than 85% were seen once. Sequenced material: blood. Source of these receptors: a woman aged 25 to 45 in good health. Each CDR3 is given with its conserved first and last residue. The order of the fields is clone size, CDR3 length, D gene, J gene, V gene, CDR3 DNA, CDR3 protein. A D gene is named only where the DNA matches it firmly. Only part of the rows carry a size: once, few, many, or a class if the clone is expanded.

size: -
length: 13
D: -
J: TRBJ1-1
V: TRBV7-9
DNA: TGTGCCAGCAGCTTAGATATGAACACTGAAGCTTTCTTT
CDR3: CASSLDMNTEAFF

size: -
length: 16
D: -
J: TRBJ2-1
V: TRBV24-1
DNA: TGTGCCACCAGTGATAGTAGGGGAAGCTCCTACAATGAGCAGTTCTTC
CDR3: CATSDSRGSSYNEQFF

size: once
length: 15
D: -
J: TRBJ1-1
V: TRBV6-5
DNA: TGTGCCAGCAGTTGGTCACGGGGGCTTAGCACTGAAGCTTTCTTT
CDR3: CASSWSRGLSTEAFF

size: -
length: 15
D: -
J: TRBJ1-1
V: TRBV6-5
DNA: TGTGCCAGCAGTCGGGACGGATTGATGAACACTGAAGCTTTCTTT
CDR3: CASSRDGLMNTEAFF

size: -
length: 15
D: -
J: TRBJ1-4
V: TRBV6-5
DNA: TGTGCCAGCAGTTACTCGATTCTTCAGGGGGAAAAACTGTTTTTT
CDR3: CASSYSILQGEKLFF

size: once
length: 16
D: TRBD2
J: TRBJ2-1
V: TRBV19
DNA: TGTGCCAGTAGTATACGGGGCGGGGGGAGGTACAATGAGCAGTTCTTC
CDR3: CASSIRGGGRYNEQFF

size: -
length: 15
D: -
J: TRBJ2-3
V: TRBV7-7
DNA: TGTGCCAGCAGCTCCGGACAGTGGGGGGGAGATACGCAGTATTTT
CDR3: CASSSGQWGGDTQYF

size: -
length: 16
D: -
J: TRBJ1-1
V: TRBV9
DNA: TGTGCCAGCAGCGCGGGGCCGATGGGGACCGACACTGAAGCTTTCTTT
CDR3: CASSAGPMGTDTEAFF

size: -
length: 16
D: TRBD1
J: TRBJ2-7
V: TRBV5-6
DNA: TGTGCCAGCAGCTTATTGGGGACAGGGGGATACTACGAGCAGTACTTC
CDR3: CASSLLGTGGYYEQYF

size: -
length: 16
D: -
J: TRBJ2-7
V: TRBV5-1
DNA: TGCGCCAGCAGCTTGACTGGACGGACCAGCTCCTACGAGCAGTACTTC
CDR3: CASSLTGRTSSYEQYF

size: -
length: 16
D: -
J: TRBJ2-1
V: TRBV7-9
DNA: TGTGCCAGCAGCCCGCACGGGAGCCTCCGCGACAATGAGCAGTTCTTC
CDR3: CASSPHGSLRDNEQFF

size: -
length: 15
D: TRBD1
J: TRBJ1-2
V: TRBV7-9
DNA: TGTGCCAGCAGCTTCGGACAGGGGGCGACCTATGGCTACACCTTC
CDR3: CASSFGQGATYGYTF

size: -
length: 13
D: TRBD1
J: TRBJ2-7
V: TRBV29-1
DNA: TGCAGCGTGGCCGGGACAGTAACCTACGAGCAGTACTTC
CDR3: CSVAGTVTYEQYF

size: few
length: 16
D: -
J: TRBJ1-3
V: TRBV6-5
DNA: TGTGCCAGCAGTTATGATGGACTGAGCTCTGGAAACACCATATATTTT
CDR3: CASSYDGLSSGNTIYF

size: -
length: 12
D: -
J: TRBJ2-2
V: TRBV3-1/TRBV3-2
DNA: TGTGCCAGCAACCTAATGACCGGGGAGCTGTTTTTT
CDR3: CASNLMTGELFF

size: few
length: 17
D: -
J: TRBJ1-6
V: TRBV5-5
DNA: TGTGCCAGCAGCGGTCGGAAATCCGATTCCTATAATTCACCCCTCCACTTT
CDR3: CASSGRKSDSYNSPLHF

size: -
length: 15
D: -
J: TRBJ2-3
V: TRBV5-1
DNA: TGCGCCAGCAGCGAGGCAAATGGGGGTGCAGATACGCAGTATTTT
CDR3: CASSEANGGADTQYF

size: -
length: 15
D: -
J: TRBJ1-1
V: TRBV20-1
DNA: TGCAGTGCTAGTCCCCGGACAAAAAGAAACACTGAAGCTTTCTTT
CDR3: CSASPRTKRNTEAFF

size: -
length: 15
D: -
J: TRBJ2-2
V: TRBV15
DNA: TGTGCCACCAGCAGCCGGGACACGAACACCGGGGAGCTGTTTTTT
CDR3: CATSSRDTNTGELFF

size: -
length: 14
D: -
J: TRBJ1-1
V: TRBV28
DNA: TGTGCCAGCAGTTTAGGGGGCGGAAGAACTGAAGCTTTCTTT
CDR3: CASSLGGGRTEAFF

size: -
length: 16
D: TRBD1
J: TRBJ1-5
V: TRBV6-4
DNA: TGTGCCAGCAGTGAGGAGGGCAGGGGGCTTGAACAGCCCCAGCATTTT
CDR3: CASSEEGRGLEQPQHF

size: -
length: 13
D: -
J: TRBJ1-1
V: TRBV6-6
DNA: TGTGCCAGCAGACGCAGGGGGAACACTGAAGCTTTCTTT
CDR3: CASRRRGNTEAFF

size: -
length: 16
D: -
J: TRBJ1-6
V: TRBV6-5
DNA: TGTGCCAGCAGTTATACGAGGACCGCATATAATTCACCCCTCCACTTT
CDR3: CASSYTRTAYNSPLHF

size: -
length: 15
D: -
J: TRBJ2-2
V: TRBV19
DNA: TGTGCCAGTAGTACAACAGGGATAAGGGCCGGGGAGCTGTTTTTT
CDR3: CASSTTGIRAGELFF

size: once
length: 11
D: -
J: TRBJ1-1
V: TRBV28
DNA: TGTGCCAGCAGTTTATGGAGGGAAGCTTTCTTT
CDR3: CASSLWREAFF

size: -
length: 19
D: -
J: TRBJ2-2
V: TRBV21-1
DNA: TGTGCCAGCAGCAAAGCGCTCCACCCTCCCGGGACTAGCACCGGGGAGCTGTTTTTT
CDR3: CASSKALHPPGTSTGELFF

size: -
length: 16
D: -
J: TRBJ2-3
V: TRBV4-2
DNA: TGTGCCAGCAGCCAAGATTCGGGCACGGGGCCTGATACGCAGTATTTT
CDR3: CASSQDSGTGPDTQYF

size: -
length: 16
D: TRBD2
J: TRBJ2-1
V: TRBV11-3
DNA: TGTGCCAGCAGCTTAGGGGGTACTAGCGGATTCAATGAGCAGTTCTTC
CDR3: CASSLGGTSGFNEQFF

size: -
length: 13
D: -
J: TRBJ1-4
V: TRBV30
DNA: TGTGCCTGGAGTAGGGGTGGGAATGAAAAACTGTTTTTT
CDR3: CAWSRGGNEKLFF

size: -
length: 11
D: -
J: TRBJ2-2
V: TRBV12-3/TRBV12-4
DNA: TGTGCCACCCCAGGGGCCGGGGAGCTGTTTTTT
CDR3: CATPGAGELFF

size: -
length: 16
D: TRBD1
J: TRBJ1-2
V: TRBV4-1
DNA: TGCGCCAGCAGCCCGTTTTCCGGGACAGGGATCTATGGCTACACCTTC
CDR3: CASSPFSGTGIYGYTF

size: -
length: 13
D: -
J: TRBJ1-6
V: TRBV28
DNA: TGTGCCAGCACCCTGTCCGGTAATTCACCCCTCCACTTT
CDR3: CASTLSGNSPLHF

size: -
length: 14
D: TRBD1
J: TRBJ1-2
V: TRBV5-4
DNA: TGTGCCAGCAGCTTGAGGGACAGTGAACGCGGCTACACCTTC
CDR3: CASSLRDSERGYTF

size: -
length: 13
D: TRBD1
J: TRBJ2-7
V: TRBV15
DNA: TGTGCCACCAGCAGGGACAGGGGTCGCGAGCAGTACTTC
CDR3: CATSRDRGREQYF

size: -
length: 11
D: -
J: TRBJ1-3
V: TRBV20-1
DNA: TGCAGTGCTGCACCCGGCGGTATCATATATTTT
CDR3: CSAAPGGIIYF

size: -
length: 15
D: -
J: TRBJ1-5
V: TRBV4-1
DNA: TGCGCCAGCAGCCAGGGGCAGGCCTACAATCAGCCCCAGCATTTT
CDR3: CASSQGQAYNQPQHF

size: -
length: 15
D: -
J: TRBJ2-1
V: TRBV5-1
DNA: TGCGCCAGCAGCGCTCGGGGAAGCTCCTACAATGAGCAGTTCTTC
CDR3: CASSARGSSYNEQFF

size: -
length: 16
D: -
J: TRBJ1-6
V: TRBV7-9
DNA: TGTGCCAGCAGCTACCCTTTGGGACCATATAATTCACCCCTCCACTTT
CDR3: CASSYPLGPYNSPLHF

size: -
length: 16
D: TRBD1
J: TRBJ2-7
V: TRBV19
DNA: TGTGCCAGTAGTATGTCCGGGACAGGGGTCTCCTACGAGCAGTACTTC
CDR3: CASSMSGTGVSYEQYF

size: -
length: 13
D: TRBD2
J: TRBJ2-2
V: TRBV7-3
DNA: TGTGCCACCAGCGGGGGTAACACCGGGGAGCTGTTTTTT
CDR3: CATSGGNTGELFF

size: few
length: 15
D: TRBD1
J: TRBJ2-3
V: TRBV18
DNA: TGTGCCAGCTCCTCCTATGGACAGGGTACAGATACGCAGTATTTT
CDR3: CASSSYGQGTDTQYF

size: -
length: 15
D: -
J: TRBJ1-4
V: TRBV3-1/TRBV3-2
DNA: TGTGCCAGCAGCCACCGGAGAGGAACTAATGAAAAACTGTTTTTT
CDR3: CASSHRRGTNEKLFF

size: -
length: 14
D: TRBD1
J: TRBJ2-7
V: TRBV2
DNA: TGTGCCAGCCCTGGCGGGACAGGGGGGAACGAGCAGTACTTC
CDR3: CASPGGTGGNEQYF

size: once
length: 15
D: TRBD2
J: TRBJ2-5
V: TRBV9
DNA: TGTGCCAGCAGCGTAGGCGCTAGCGGGGACGGGACCCAGTACTTC
CDR3: CASSVGASGDGTQYF

size: -
length: 14
D: -
J: TRBJ1-1
V: TRBV5-1
DNA: TGCGCCAGCAGCTCGGGTGTGGACTACACTGAAGCTTTCTTT
CDR3: CASSSGVDYTEAFF

size: -
length: 15
D: -
J: TRBJ1-4
V: TRBV11-2
DNA: TGTGCCAGCAGCCCGCAGCGGACAGCTAATGAAAAACTGTTTTTT
CDR3: CASSPQRTANEKLFF

size: once
length: 15
D: -
J: TRBJ2-6
V: TRBV2
DNA: TGTGCCAGCAGCCGGAGGTACTCTGGGGCCAACGTCCTGACTTTC
CDR3: CASSRRYSGANVLTF

size: -
length: 14
D: -
J: TRBJ2-2
V: TRBV5-1
DNA: TGCGCCAGCGCAGGGCAGGGCGGGACCGGGGAGCTGTTTTTT
CDR3: CASAGQGGTGELFF

size: -
length: 15
D: -
J: TRBJ1-6
V: TRBV5-6
DNA: TGTGCCAGCAGCTTGGGAGGGTTTGGTAATTCACCCCTCCACTTT
CDR3: CASSLGGFGNSPLHF

size: -
length: 12
D: -
J: TRBJ2-1
V: TRBV6-5
DNA: TGTGCCAGCAGTTACGTGCCGGGTGAGCAGTTCTTC
CDR3: CASSYVPGEQFF

size: -
length: 13
D: -
J: TRBJ2-1
V: TRBV18
DNA: TGTGCCAGCTCACCACGGGCAGGGGATGAGCAGTTCTTC
CDR3: CASSPRAGDEQFF

size: -
length: 14
D: -
J: TRBJ2-3
V: TRBV9
DNA: TGTGCCAGCAGCGTAGCTGGGGGGTCAGATACGCAGTATTTT
CDR3: CASSVAGGSDTQYF

size: -
length: 15
D: TRBD1
J: TRBJ1-5
V: TRBV6-6
DNA: TGTGCCAGCAGTTCGGACAGGGAAAGCAATCAGCCCCAGCATTTT
CDR3: CASSSDRESNQPQHF

size: -
length: 16
D: TRBD2
J: TRBJ2-1
V: TRBV30
DNA: TGTGCCTGGAGCAGCGGGGGGCCGAGCTCCTACAATGAGCAGTTCTTC
CDR3: CAWSSGGPSSYNEQFF

size: -
length: 13
D: -
J: TRBJ1-2
V: TRBV6-5
DNA: TGTGCCAGCAGGCTACAGAAGAACTATGGCTACACCTTC
CDR3: CASRLQKNYGYTF